The 18 T cell receptor beta chains in this list originate from one sample, sequenced in a study of identical twins. TCRdb analysed the 5' RACE reads with MiXCR anew, one entry per CDR3 protein. Of 540,000 or so distinct CDR3 sequences listed, around 22% are singletons. These data also formed part of another study, on yellow fever vaccine responses in identical twins.

The sample taken for sequencing was CD4+ T cells sorted from blood. Source of these receptors: a woman younger than 30 in good health.

There are many counts of this clonotype. The rearrangement uses TRBV12-3 or TRBV12-4 and TRBJ2-2; 8 bases line up with TRBD2. V shed 4 bases and J 4 bases; nucleotides not matched to a gene: 5. The CDR3 loop spans 15 amino acids. The CDR3 DNA follows: TGTGCCAGCAGTTCGATAGCGGGATCCACCGGGGAGCTGTTTTTT. Translating gives CASSSIAGSTGELFF.

This clonotype appeared a few times. J is TRBJ2-2 and V is TRBV6-1, with D maybe TRBD1 (6 bases). Trimming cost V 8 bases and J 0 bases, with 19 bases left between them. The CDR3 is made up of 17 amino acids. Germline values: CDR1 MNHNS, CDR2 SASEGT. The CDR3 protein is CASAPTGTSANTGELFF. The DNA for the CDR3 is TGTGCCAGCGCGCCCACCGGGACAAGCGCGAACACCGGGGAGCTGTTTTTT.

In its sample, this clonotype was seen a few times. The chain has TRBV9 and TRBJ1-1; D unclear. Germline CDR1 SGDLS, CDR2 YYNGEE. The length of the CDR3 is 14 residues. V lost 3 bases and J lost 3, with 12 bases in between. The CDR3 sequence: CASSARWGDTEAFF. The CDR3 DNA follows: TGTGCCAGCAGCGCCCGGTGGGGTGACACTGAAGCTTTCTTT.

This clonotype was observed a handful of times. The chain joins TRBV19 to TRBJ2-6; D is uncertain. Trimming cost V 1 base and J 0 bases, with 7 bases left between them. The CDR3 is 16 residues long. In germline, CDR1 is LNHDA, CDR2 SQIVND (reference sequence). The CDR3 DNA is TGTGCCAGTAGTATAGTTGGCCCCTCTGGGGCCAACGTCCTGACTTTC. Translating gives CASSIVGPSGANVLTF. Complete variable domain (other parts from reference TRBV19 and TRBJ2-6): DGGITQSPKYLFRKEGQNVTLSCEQNLNHDAMYWYRQDPGQGLRLIYYSQIVNDFQKGDIAEGYSVSREKKESFPLTVTSAQKNPTAFYLCASSIVGPSGANVLTFGAGSRLTVL.

This clonotype was observed a handful of times. The chain is built from TRBV20-1 and TRBJ2-5, with D perhaps matching TRBD1 (6 bases). The CDR3 runs to 13 residues. Germline V lookup: CDR1 DFQATT, CDR2 SNEGSKA (reference sequence). Trimming left V 6 bases short and J 4 bases short, with 15 bases between. The CDR3 loop is CSANNRDSETQYF. In DNA form, the CDR3 reads TGCAGTGCCAACAACAGGGATTCAGAGACCCAGTACTTC.

There are a few counts of this clonotype. The genes are TRBV4-1 and TRBJ2-2, with D tentatively TRBD1 (6 bases). CDR3 length equals 16 residues. The germline V gene has CDR1 MGHRA and CDR2 YSYEKL. The V end was cut by 5 bases, the J end by 2 bases, with 15 bases between. In nucleotides, the CDR3 is TGCGCCAGCAGCTCCAGAGGTGGGGGCAACACCGGGGAGCTGTTTTTT. Protein: CASSSRGGGNTGELFF.

This clonotype was recorded many times. The rearrangement uses TRBV6-1 and TRBJ2-6; tentatively, D is TRBD1 (6 bases). Trimming removed 6 bases from V and 0 bases from J, with 12 bases in between. Germline CDR1 is MNHNS and CDR2 is SASEGT. The CDR3 length is 16 residues. As DNA, the CDR3 is TGTGCCAGCAGCAGGGGCATTAGCTCTGGGGCCAACGTCCTGACTTTC. Amino acid sequence: CASSRGISSGANVLTF.

This clonotype was counted between two and nine times. The chain carries TRBV2 and TRBJ2-3; 8 bases are a match to TRBD1. CDR1 and CDR2 (germline): SNHLY, FYNNEI. The CDR3 is made up of 13 amino acids. Trimming at V came to 8 bases and at J to 4 bases, leaving 5 bases not matched to a gene. The CDR3 bases are TGTGCCAGCGTCGGGACAGGCTCAGATACGCAGTATTTT. This codes for CASVGTGSDTQYF.

This clonotype showed up many times. The rearrangement uses TRBV12-3 or TRBV12-4 and TRBJ1-1; the D gene is possibly TRBD1 (5 bases). The CDR3 has 13 amino acids. V dropped 7 bases and J dropped 5 bases, with 14 bases sitting between them. CDR3 in DNA: TGTGCCAGCACATGGGGGGAGGGGACTGAAGCTTTCTTT. The encoded protein is CASTWGEGTEAFF.

The chain has TRBV20-1 and TRBJ2-2; possible D gene TRBD1, 5 bases. Trimming took off 3 bases at V and 2 bases at J, with 10 bases between the two ends. The CDR3 is 14 amino acids. Germline CDR1 DFQATT, CDR2 SNEGSKA (reference sequence). CDR3 in DNA: TGCAGTGCTAGTTCCAGGGATAACACCGGGGAGCTGTTTTTT. Its translation is CSASSRDNTGELFF.

This clonotype was detected a few times. The chain uses TRBV25-1 and TRBJ2-2; D might be TRBD1 (5 bases). V was pared by 1 base and J by 1 base, with 13 bases between. In germline, CDR1 is MGHDK, CDR2 SYGVNS. The CDR3 has 17 residues. The CDR3 is CASSESSGSLNTGELFF. The CDR3 nucleotides read TGTGCCAGCAGTGAATCGTCAGGGTCCTTGAACACCGGGGAGCTGTTTTTT.

This clonotype has only a few counts. V gene TRBV29-1 combines with J gene TRBJ2-4, with D perhaps given as TRBD1 or TRBD2 (6 bases each). The germline V gene has CDR1 SQVTM and CDR2 ANQGSEA. The CDR3 is 14 residues long. V gave up 4 bases and J gave up 3 bases, with 13 bases separating them. CDR3 DNA: TGCAGCGTTGTTTTAGGGGGGAACAAAAACATTCAGTACTTC. It is translated as CSVVLGGNKNIQYF.

The V call is TRBV4-1, the J call TRBJ1-3, with D maybe TRBD1 (5 bases). The CDR3 sequence is 16 residues long. V was shortened by 0 bases and J by 0 bases, with 9 bases between the two germline ends. The germline V gene encodes CDR1 MGHRA and CDR2 YSYEKL. The CDR3 region has the DNA TGCGCCAGCAGCCAAGAAGCGGGACGCTCTGGAAACACCATATATTTT. Its protein is CASSQEAGRSGNTIYF.

This clonotype was observed a few times. The chain carries TRBV11-2 and TRBJ1-4; 9 nucleotides line up with TRBD1. The CDR3 totals 19 residues. The V gene end was trimmed by 3 bases and the J gene end by 3 bases; junction bases not matched to a gene: 14. From germline, CDR1 is SGHAT and CDR2 FQNNGV. This CDR3 is CASSFSPGQGRLANEKLFF. The CDR3 coding sequence is TGTGCCAGCAGCTTTTCCCCGGGACAGGGACGGTTAGCTAATGAAAAACTGTTTTTT. Using reference TRBV11-2 and TRBJ1-4 for the parts outside the CDR3, the full variable domain is EAGVAQSPRYKIIEKRQSVAFWCNPISGHATLYWYQQILGQGPKLLIQFQNNGVVDDSQLPKDRFSAERLKGVDSTLKIQPAKLEDSAVYLCASSFSPGQGRLANEKLFFGSGTQLSVL.

The V and J genes are TRBV5-6 and TRBJ2-2; D gene uncertain. The V gene's germline CDR1 is SGHDT and CDR2 YYEEEE. Deletions cut 4 bases from V and 8 bases from J, with 15 bases between. CDR3 length: 14 residues. CDR3 bases: TGTGCCAGCAGCCCGGTGGCTAGTGGGGGGGAGCTGTTTTTT. Translated, it gives CASSPVASGGELFF.

This clonotype was seen a handful of times. This chain connects TRBV20-1 to TRBJ2-7; TRBD2 is a possible D gene (5 bases). This CDR3 is built from 13 residues. Trimming shortened V by 2 bases and J by 0 bases, and 8 bases separated the two germline ends. Germline loops: CDR1 DFQATT, CDR2 SNEGSKA (reference sequence). This chain's CDR3 is CSARLAASYEQYV. CDR3 nucleotides: TGCAGTGCTAGACTAGCAGCCTCCTACGAGCAGTACGTC.

The CDR3 loop is CASDPGQGVYTDTQYF. CDR3 coding DNA: TGCGCCAGCGACCCCGGGCAGGGGGTATACACAGATACGCAGTATTTT. The chain couples TRBV4-1 to TRBJ2-3; TRBD1 agrees at 7 bases. Germline V CDR1 and CDR2: MGHRA, YSYEKL. CDR3 length: 16 amino acids. V trimming: 8 bases; J trimming: 2 bases; junction bases outside the gene matches: 13.

This clonotype turned up a few times. V usage is TRBV5-8 and J usage is TRBJ2-7; D is uncertain. Per the germline V gene, CDR1 is SGHTS and CDR2 is YDEGEE. This CDR3 has 11 residues. Trimming took off 4 bases at V and 7 bases at J, with 9 bases between the two ends. Here the CDR3 reads CASSPMNEQYF. The CDR3 nucleotides read TGTGCCAGCAGCCCAATGAATGAGCAGTACTTC.